The 26 T cell receptor beta chains presented below share a single source sample, sequenced in a study of cytomegalovirus exposure and HLA in healthy donors (dated by TCRdb to about 2017). Receptors were amplified or captured by the immunoSEQ multiplex PCR assay. For the multiplex PCR, a mixture combining 60 forward primers for TCR Vbeta segments and 13 reverse primers for TCR Jbeta segments was used. TCRdb carries this immuneACCESS record with in-frame sequences only. Its versions omit some clonotypes, under half of them owing to an unresolved V gene in the studies checked, with the rest unexplained. This sample has some 140,000 clones in its table, and 80% of those were observed once. The biggest ten clones account for approximately 4.3% of the sample. Sequencing was done on a sample of PBMCs. The receptors here all came from a man aged 30 to 39 in good health.

The rearrangement uses TRBV5-6 and TRBJ1-2; D gene unclear. The germline CDR1 and CDR2 sequences are SGHDT and YYEEEE. V was cut by 0 bases and J by 7 bases, with 10 bases left in between. This CDR3 contains 13 residues. In DNA, the CDR3 is TGTGCCAGCAGCTTGGACCTATCACGTGGCTACACCTTC. Protein sequence: CASSLDLSRGYTF.

This rearrangement joins TRBV6-1 to TRBJ2-1; 9 nucleotides match TRBD2. V shed 1 base, J shed 5 bases, and the junction held 6 bases outside the gene matches. The CDR3 consists of 16 residues. The germline V gene encodes CDR1 MNHNS and CDR2 SASEGT. In DNA, the CDR3 is TGTGCCAGCAGTGAAGACGAGGCTAGCGGGAACAATGAGCAGTTCTTC. Residues: CASSEDEASGNNEQFF.

V usage is TRBV5-6 and J usage is TRBJ2-5, with 9 bases lining up with TRBD2. J was trimmed by 0 bases and V by 4 bases; bases with no gene match: 13. Germline V gives CDR1 SGHDT, CDR2 YYEEEE. The CDR3 totals 18 residues. CDR3 bases: TGTGCCAGCAGCCCGCGGGGCGGGAGGGCCCCGTACCAAGAGACCCAGTACTTC. This codes for CASSPRGGRAPYQETQYF. The whole variable domain, filled in from reference TRBV5-6 and TRBJ2-5, reads DAGVTQSPTHLIKTRGQQVTLRCSPKSGHDTVSWYQQALGQGPQFIFQYYEEEERQRGNFPDRFSGHQFPNYSSELNVNALLLGDSALYLCASSPRGGRAPYQETQYFGPGTRLLVL.

This chain links TRBV18 with TRBJ2-4; TRBD1 is a possible D gene (5 bases). Trimming stripped 0 bases from V and 6 bases from J, with 6 bases between. Looked up from germline, CDR1 is KGHSH and CDR2 is LQKENI. This CDR3 region has 13 residues. This CDR3 is CASSPPGLNIQYF. CDR3 coding DNA: TGTGCCAGCTCACCACCGGGGCTAAACATTCAGTACTTC.

The chain has TRBV28 and TRBJ2-4; D is possibly TRBD1 (6 bases). Germline lookup yields CDR1 MDHEN and CDR2 SYDVKM. The CDR3 has 13 amino acids. The V end was cut by 4 bases, the J end by 7 bases, with 11 bases between. For the CDR3, the DNA is TGTGCCAGCAGTTCAACCCAGGGGAACATTCAGTACTTC. Its translation is CASSSTQGNIQYF.

This chain joins TRBV28 and TRBJ2-7; D not certain. The germline V and J ends were trimmed by 2 bases and 7 bases, with 12 bases remaining between them. Germline V CDR1 and CDR2: MDHEN, SYDVKM. CDR3 length: 13 residues. For the CDR3, the DNA is TGTGCCAGCAGTTTAGCTAGGATCGGGGAGCAGTACTTC. This sequence encodes CASSLARIGEQYF.

The chain joins TRBV4-1 to TRBJ1-5; 8 nucleotides match TRBD1. After removal of 5 bases from V and 7 bases from J, the junction contained 10 bases not matched to a gene. The CDR3 runs to 15 residues. CDR1 and CDR2 from the germline V gene are MGHRA and YSYEKL. DNA for the CDR3: TGCGCCAGCAGCTCAAGGACAGGGAGTGGGCAGCCCCAGCATTTT. It specifies CASSSRTGSGQPQHF.

V is TRBV9 and J is TRBJ2-2; 10 bases align to TRBD2. The V gene end was trimmed by 4 bases and the J gene end by 3 bases; junction bases not matched to a gene: 6. Germline CDR1 and CDR2: SGDLS and YYNGEE. The CDR3 runs 16 residues. CDR3 amino acids: CASSTRLAGYTGELFF. Written as DNA, the CDR3 is TGTGCCAGCAGCACTCGACTAGCGGGTTACACCGGGGAGCTGTTTTTT.

CDR3 sequence: CASSSQTGGGNQPQHF. The CDR3, as DNA: TGTGCCAGCAGTTCCCAGACAGGGGGCGGCAATCAGCCCCAGCATTTT. The J gene is TRBJ1-5, the V gene TRBV6-6, with 10 bases aligning to TRBD1. Germline V gene sequence: CDR1 MNHNY, CDR2 SVGAGI (reference sequence). The CDR3 runs 16 residues. After removal of 4 bases from V and 2 bases from J, the junction contained 5 bases not matched to a gene.

CDR3 loop: CASSLRSPGQGLGTIYF. CDR3 nucleotides: TGTGCCAGCAGCTTAAGGTCCCCGGGACAGGGCTTGGGCACCATATATTTT. The chain combines TRBV7-2 with TRBJ1-3; 9 bases are shared with TRBD1. This CDR3 has 17 residues. CDR1 is SGHTA and CDR2 is FQGNSA in the germline V gene. The ends lost 2 bases at V and 9 bases at J; junction bases unmatched: 14. Based on the CDR3 plus reference TRBV7-2 and TRBJ1-3, the full variable domain is GAGVSQSPSNKVTEKGKDVELRCDPISGHTALYWYRQSLGQGLEFLIYFQGNSAPDKSGLPSDRFSAERTGGSVSTLTIQRTQQEDSAVYLCASSLRSPGQGLGTIYFGEGSWLTVV.

This sequence joins TRBV29-1 and TRBJ1-1; D gene ambiguous. The length of the CDR3 is 15 residues. Germline assignment: CDR1 SQVTM and CDR2 ANQGSEA. The germline V and J ends were trimmed by 2 bases and 5 bases, with 18 bases remaining between them. The CDR3 nucleotides are TGCAGCGTTGAAACTCTTCGGGGAGCGGGGACTGAAGCTTTCTTT. Amino acid sequence: CSVETLRGAGTEAFF.

This clone was observed a handful of times. The chain is built from TRBV5-1 and TRBJ2-5; D gene ambiguous. The CDR3 contains 15 residues. V was clipped by 0 bases and J by 2 bases, with 11 bases between them. CDR1 is SGHRS, CDR2 YFSETQ, per germline. In DNA, the CDR3 is TGCGCCAGCAGCTTGGCTCCGCTCGGTCAAGAGACCCAGTACTTC. Its translation: CASSLAPLGQETQYF.

The chain links TRBV5-6 to TRBJ2-4; possible D gene TRBD1, 6 bases. CDR1 SGHDT and CDR2 YYEEEE come from the germline V gene. Trimming took off 4 bases at V and 7 bases at J, with 21 bases between the two ends. This CDR3 has 16 residues. The chain's CDR3 is CASSLEPQGVRNIQYF. The CDR3 DNA reads as TGTGCCAGCAGCCTGGAGCCACAGGGTGTAAGGAACATTCAGTACTTC.

This chain links TRBV5-1 with TRBJ1-1; TRBD1 is a possible D gene (5 bases). Germline V lookup: CDR1 SGHRS, CDR2 YFSETQ. V lost 0 bases and J lost 3, with 12 bases in between. The CDR3 totals 15 residues. The CDR3 sequence: CASSLVPGGDTEAFF. As DNA, the CDR3 is TGCGCCAGCAGCTTGGTTCCGGGGGGTGACACTGAAGCTTTCTTT.

The chain uses TRBV15 and TRBJ1-2, with 8 bases fitting TRBD1. There are 16 residues in the CDR3. After removal of 5 bases from V and 2 bases from J, the junction contained 10 bases not matched to a gene. The germline gives CDR1 LNHNV, CDR2 YYDKDF (reference sequence). CDR3 bases: TGTGCCACCAGCGGGGGGAGGGGACAGGAAAACTATGGCTACACCTTC. Protein sequence: CATSGGRGQENYGYTF.

In its sample, this clone ranks as medium-sized. The chain uses TRBV6-4 and TRBJ2-3; possibly TRBD1 for D (5 bases). From germline, CDR1 is MRHNA and CDR2 SNTAGT. The CDR3 totals 15 residues. V lost 0 bases and J 2 bases, leaving 9 bases between the germline ends. CDR3 sequence reads: CASSDSIGATDTQYF. The CDR3 bases are TGTGCCAGCAGTGACTCGATAGGGGCCACAGATACGCAGTATTTT.

This clone was picked up one time. This chain links TRBV4-2 with TRBJ2-2; D not resolved. Trimming took off 3 bases at V and 2 bases at J, with 13 bases between the two ends. The length of the CDR3 is 16 residues. Germline V gives CDR1 LGHNA, CDR2 YNFKEQ. CDR3 loop: CASSHHPLNNTGELFF. For the CDR3, the DNA is TGTGCCAGCAGCCACCACCCACTAAACAACACCGGGGAGCTGTTTTTT.

The chain employs TRBV30 and TRBJ2-5; 11 positions match TRBD2. Germline values: CDR1 GTSNPN, CDR2 SVGIG (reference sequence). V was clipped by 4 bases and J by 4 bases; unmatched bases: 8. The CDR3 runs to 15 residues. The CDR3 bases are TGTGCCTGGATCCCCGGGCTAGCGGGAGGAGAGACCCAGTACTTC. It codes for CAWIPGLAGGETQYF.

This clone appeared a few times. The rearrangement joins TRBV2 to TRBJ1-6; D possibly corresponds to TRBD1 (5 bases). The germline gives CDR1 SNHLY, CDR2 FYNNEI. Deletions cut 7 bases from V and 10 bases from J, with 14 bases between. The CDR3 contains 13 residues. CDR3 amino acids: CASKPEGRSPLHF. The CDR3, as DNA: TGTGCCAGCAAACCGGAGGGGCGATCACCCCTCCACTTT.

The rearrangement joins TRBV25-1 to TRBJ2-1; D is unclear. Germline CDR1 MGHDK, CDR2 SYGVNS. V gave up 6 bases and J gave up 9 bases, with 9 bases separating them. CDR3 size: 11 residues. The CDR3 DNA reads TGTGCCAGCAGCTTAGCATCTGAGCAGTTCTTC. This gives the protein CASSLASEQFF.

Worth noting for this clone: The sample holds other DNA sequences that translate to the same CDR3. The rearrangement joins TRBV30 to TRBJ2-7; TRBD2 might be the D (6 bases). V was cut by 0 bases and J by 3 bases, with 12 bases left in between. Germline CDR1 GTSNPN, CDR2 SVGIG (reference sequence). This CDR3 is 14 amino acids long. The CDR3 loop reads CAWSVLGLSYEQYF. In nucleotides, the CDR3 is TGTGCCTGGAGTGTACTGGGACTGAGCTACGAGCAGTACTTC.

This clone was counted between two and nine times. The gene calls are TRBV4-1 and TRBJ2-1; D may be TRBD2 (6 bases). Between the trimmed V and J ends, which lost 1 base and 10 bases, there was a span of 11 bases. In germline, CDR1 is MGHRA, CDR2 YSYEKL. The CDR3 totals 13 residues. The CDR3 DNA reads TGCGCCAGCAGCCAAGGCGGGGCGACCGAGCAGTTCTTC. It is translated as CASSQGGATEQFF.

V is TRBV19 and J is TRBJ2-1, with TRBD2 identical over 7 bases. The germline V gene encodes CDR1 LNHDA and CDR2 SQIVND (reference sequence). Trimming took 6 bases from V and 5 from J; bases not matched to a gene: 10. The CDR3 totals 15 residues. Here the CDR3 reads CASSPASGNHNEQFF. The CDR3 coding sequence is TGTGCCAGTAGCCCCGCTAGCGGTAATCACAATGAGCAGTTCTTC.

The J gene is TRBJ2-1, the V gene TRBV4-2; maybe TRBD2 (5 bases). V lost 1 base to trimming and J lost 7 bases, with 20 bases between them. This CDR3 is built from 17 residues. Looked up from germline, CDR1 is LGHNA and CDR2 is YNFKEQ. DNA for the CDR3: TGTGCCAGCAGCCAAGTCGTGGGAGCGGCCGCGTGGAATGAGCAGTTCTTC. Encoded protein: CASSQVVGAAAWNEQFF.

This clone appeared a single time. The V gene is TRBV15, the J gene TRBJ2-1; TRBD2 agrees at 7 bases. Per germline, CDR1 LNHNV and CDR2 YYDKDF (reference sequence). V shed 0 bases and J 4 bases; nucleotides not matched to a gene: 9. This CDR3 contains 17 residues. The chain's CDR3 is CATSRDRGGSGYNEQFF. The CDR3 DNA sequence: TGTGCCACCAGCAGAGACCGGGGCGGGAGCGGGTACAATGAGCAGTTCTTC.

CDR3 coding DNA: TGTGCCAGCCTTAGGGGCACTCAGCCCCAGCATTTT. It translates to CASLRGTQPQHF. V and J are TRBV28 and TRBJ1-5, with TRBD1 as a possible D gene (5 bases). V lost 8 bases and J lost 6, with 11 bases in between. The CDR3 totals 12 residues. Germline loops: CDR1 MDHEN, CDR2 SYDVKM.